One sample yielded the 31 T cell receptor beta chains listed below, sequenced in a study of PD-1 blockade in classical Hodgkin lymphoma. Libraries were prepared by immunoSEQ multiplex PCR; TCRdb keeps only in-frame clonotypes and omits some of them. The sample has roughly 55,000 clones; over 70% are singletons. All patients relapsed after autologous stem cell transplantation, and brentuximab vedotin exposure varied. The specimen was peripheral blood mononuclear cells (PBMCs), collected at baseline. Source of these receptors: a human donor with classical Hodgkin lymphoma.

The chain recombines TRBV14 with TRBJ2-1; 7 nucleotides match TRBD2. Germline trimming cut 2 bases from V and 7 bases from J; bases unmatched to any gene: 14. Per germline, CDR1 SGHDN and CDR2 FVKESK. CDR3 size: 17 residues. The CDR3 DNA is TGTGCCAGCAGCCAAACCAGACTAAGCGGGAAGGGGAATGAGCAGTTCTTC. It specifies CASSQTRLSGKGNEQFF.

This chain links TRBV14 with TRBJ2-7; weak D call: TRBD2 (6 bases). The V gene lost 5 bases and the J gene lost 7 bases, with 15 bases spanning the gap. The germline gives CDR1 SGHDN, CDR2 FVKESK. CDR3 length: 13 residues. CDR3 nucleotides: TGTGCCAGCAGCTACGGGACTCAACGGGAGCAGTACGTC. Translated, it gives CASSYGTQREQYV.

V gene TRBV7-2 combines with J gene TRBJ1-3; 8 nucleotides agree with TRBD1. The CDR3 loop spans 16 amino acids. Per the germline V gene, CDR1 is SGHTA and CDR2 is FQGNSA. V gave up 4 bases and J gave up 3 bases; unmatched junction bases: 8. CDR3 coding DNA: TGTGCCAGCAGCTCCGCAGGGGGCAGCGGTGGAAACACCATATATTTT. Translating gives CASSSAGGSGGNTIYF.

The CDR3 bases are TGCAGCGTTGGGGACAGGGCGGGCGAGCAGTACTTC. It specifies CSVGDRAGEQYF. The chain employs TRBV29-1 and TRBJ2-7; 9 bases agree with TRBD1. Germline trimming cut 4 bases from V and 6 bases from J; bases unmatched to any gene: 4. Per the germline V gene, CDR1 is SQVTM and CDR2 is ANQGSEA. This CDR3 is built from 12 residues.

This clone showed up just a few times. The J gene is TRBJ2-7, the V gene TRBV13, with D unresolved. The CDR3 runs 13 residues. Germline V gene data show CDR1 as PRHDT and CDR2 as FYEKMQ (reference sequence). The germline V and J ends were trimmed by 5 bases and 7 bases, with 15 bases remaining between them. The CDR3 sequence is CASSPGPALEQYF. The CDR3 DNA reads TGTGCCAGCAGCCCCGGACCAGCTCTGGAGCAGTACTTC.

V and J are TRBV27 and TRBJ1-2; TRBD1 is a possible D gene (6 bases). The CDR3 length is 17 residues. V lost 4 bases to trimming and J lost 3 bases, with 21 bases between them. Germline V lookup: CDR1 MNHEY, CDR2 SMNVEV (reference sequence). In DNA, the CDR3 is TGTGCCAGCAGTTCCTTATACAGGGACGCCCCTCACTATGGCTACACCTTC. This translates into CASSSLYRDAPHYGYTF.

The rearrangement links TRBV7-9 to TRBJ2-3; D may be TRBD2 (6 bases). V shed 8 bases and J shed 9 bases, with 30 bases lying between them. This CDR3 contains 17 residues. The V gene's germline CDR1 is SEHNR and CDR2 FQNEAQ (reference sequence). This CDR3 is CASRRAGGNKDILTQYF. The DNA of the CDR3 is TGTGCCAGCCGCCGGGCGGGCGGGAACAAAGATATTCTCACGCAGTATTTT.

DNA of the CDR3: TGCGCCAGCAGCTCGCCGGGTAGCGGGACAAAGGGCTACGAGCAGTACTTC. Its protein is CASSSPGSGTKGYEQYF. The chain links TRBV5-1 to TRBJ2-7; the match to TRBD2 covers 8 bases. With 3 bases clipped from V and 3 bases from J, the junction kept 14 bases outside the gene matches. The germline CDR1 and CDR2 sequences are SGHRS and YFSETQ. The CDR3 runs 17 residues.

The chain is built from TRBV4-3 and TRBJ2-5; 9 bases match TRBD1. CDR3 length equals 16 residues. Germline values: CDR1 LGHNA, CDR2 YSLEER. V lost 0 bases and J lost 6; bases outside the gene matches: 8. CDR3 sequence reads: CASSQEVTGGRKTQYF. CDR3 sequence (DNA): TGCGCCAGCAGCCAAGAGGTAACAGGGGGCAGGAAGACCCAGTACTTC.

The rearrangement links TRBV30 to TRBJ2-4; D perhaps matches TRBD1 (5 bases). From germline, CDR1 is GTSNPN and CDR2 SVGIG (reference sequence). Trimming took off 3 bases at V and 0 bases at J, with 12 bases between the two ends. CDR3 length equals 15 residues. CDR3 loop: CAWSSGYGAKNIQYF. As DNA, the CDR3 is TGTGCCTGGAGCTCAGGGTACGGAGCCAAAAACATTCAGTACTTC.

V is TRBV29-1 and J is TRBJ2-5, with D maybe TRBD2 (6 bases). V was trimmed by 1 base and J by 5 bases, leaving 11 bases between them. CDR1 and CDR2 (germline): SQVTM, ANQGSEA. CDR3 length equals 13 residues. This CDR3 is CSVEVGRYETQYF. The DNA of the CDR3 is TGCAGCGTTGAAGTCGGGAGATACGAGACCCAGTACTTC. Complete variable domain (other parts from reference TRBV29-1 and TRBJ2-5): SAVISQKPSRDICQRGTSLTIQCQVDSQVTMMFWYRQQPGQSLTLIATANQGSEATYESGFVIDKFPISRPNLTFSTLTVSNMSPEDSSIYLCSVEVGRYETQYFGPGTRLLVL.

The chain links TRBV4-3 to TRBJ2-3, with D unresolved. Trimming took 0 bases from V and 2 from J, leaving 3 bases between them. CDR1 is LGHNA and CDR2 is YSLEER in the germline V gene. The CDR3 length is 13 residues. The CDR3 nucleotides read TGCGCCAGCAGCCAAGAGTCCACAGATACGCAGTATTTT. This translates into CASSQESTDTQYF.

The genes are TRBV4-3 and TRBJ1-1; tentative D call: TRBD1 (5 bases). The V and J ends lost 4 bases and 3 bases respectively, with 15 bases between them. Per germline, CDR1 LGHNA and CDR2 YSLEER. The CDR3 is 15 residues long. The CDR3 sequence: CASSLGTGADTEAFF. CDR3 sequence (DNA): TGCGCCAGCAGCCTCGGGACTGGGGCGGACACTGAAGCTTTCTTT.

The chain employs TRBV7-6 and TRBJ2-2, with D unclear. The CDR3 extends over 14 amino acids. Germline V lookup: CDR1 SGHVS, CDR2 FNYEAQ. The V gene lost 2 bases and the J gene lost 1 base, with 5 bases spanning the gap. Written as DNA, the CDR3 is TGTGCCAGCAGCTTACTCAGGAACACCGGGGAGCTGTTTTTT. Amino acid sequence: CASSLLRNTGELFF.

V and J are TRBV7-2 and TRBJ2-1; TRBD1 is a possible D gene (5 bases). This CDR3 comprises 12 residues. V was shortened by 2 bases and J by 9 bases, with 8 bases between the two germline ends. Germline loops: CDR1 SGHTA, CDR2 FQGNSA. The CDR3 protein is CASSLQGFEQFF. As DNA, the CDR3 is TGTGCCAGCAGCTTACAGGGCTTTGAGCAGTTCTTC.

Concerning this clone: This same CDR3 is encoded by further DNA sequences in the sample. This chain connects TRBV29-1 to TRBJ1-1, with no clear D. The V end was cut by 7 bases, the J end by 1 base, with 4 bases between. CDR1 SQVTM and CDR2 ANQGSEA come from the germline V gene. The CDR3 sequence is 10 residues long. CDR3 sequence: CSAQNTEAFF. The CDR3 DNA follows: TGCAGCGCCCAGAACACTGAAGCTTTCTTT.

The rearrangement uses TRBV30 and TRBJ1-1; maybe TRBD1 (5 bases). Trimming cost V 0 bases and J 0 bases, with 8 bases left between them. CDR3 length: 14 amino acids. Looked up from germline, CDR1 is GTSNPN and CDR2 is SVGIG (reference sequence). CDR3 nucleotide sequence: TGTGCCTGGAGTGTACCGGGGCTGAACACTGAAGCTTTCTTT. Its translation is CAWSVPGLNTEAFF.

The rearrangement links TRBV30 to TRBJ2-1, with D perhaps matching TRBD1 (6 bases). The germline V gene has CDR1 GTSNPN and CDR2 SVGIG (reference sequence). Trimming shortened V by 2 bases and J by 8 bases, and 10 bases separated the two germline ends. CDR3 length: 12 residues. CDR3 residues: CAWSPQGYEQFF. In DNA form, the CDR3 reads TGTGCCTGGAGTCCACAGGGCTATGAGCAGTTCTTC.

The chain employs TRBV13 and TRBJ2-1; D is unresolved. CDR3 length: 14 residues. Trimming cost V 2 bases and J 2 bases, with 7 bases left between them. Per germline, CDR1 PRHDT and CDR2 FYEKMQ (reference sequence). The CDR3 nucleotides read TGTGCCAGCAGCTTAAGGCAGGCCTACAATGAGCAGTTCTTC. It specifies CASSLRQAYNEQFF.

This clone was observed a few times. The genes are TRBV7-9 and TRBJ1-2; D unclear. Germline values: CDR1 SEHNR, CDR2 FQNEAQ (reference sequence). The V end lost 7 bases, the J end lost 11 bases, and 14 bases lay between the germline ends. The CDR3 length is 11 residues. The CDR3 loop reads CASTEVFGYTF. CDR3 coding DNA: TGTGCCAGCACTGAGGTCTTCGGGTACACCTTC.

The J gene is TRBJ2-1, the V gene TRBV5-1, with 10 bases lining up with TRBD2. This CDR3 has 18 residues. V was pared by 0 bases and J by 8 bases, with 14 bases of the junction left unmatched. The germline V gene has CDR1 SGHRS and CDR2 YFSETQ. The CDR3 bases are TGCGCCAGCAGCTTGGTGTTAGCGGGAGGCCCTGGGGTATATGAGCAGTTCTTC. Translation gives CASSLVLAGGPGVYEQFF.

This chain uses TRBV7-8 with TRBJ1-5; D is undetermined. CDR3 length equals 17 residues. Germline loops: CDR1 SGHVS, CDR2 FQNEAQ. Trimming left V 1 base short and J 0 bases short, with 13 bases between. The CDR3 region has the DNA TGTGCCAGCAGCTTAGTTCGGCAGTTGAATAGCAATCAGCCCCAGCATTTT. Encoded protein: CASSLVRQLNSNQPQHF. The variable domain in full, with the rest retrieved from reference TRBV7-8 and TRBJ1-5, is GAGVSQSPRYKVAKRGQDVALRCDPISGHVSLFWYQQALGQGPEFLTYFQNEAQLDKSGLPSDRFFAERPEGSVSTLKIQRTQQEDSAVYLCASSLVRQLNSNQPQHFGDGTRLSIL.

The rearrangement joins TRBV9 to TRBJ2-4, with unresolved D. Germline lookup yields CDR1 SGDLS and CDR2 YYNGEE. Trimming stripped 0 bases from V and 7 bases from J, with 11 bases between. This CDR3 is 14 amino acids long. The CDR3 here is CASSVAPADNIQYF. For the CDR3, the DNA is TGTGCCAGCAGCGTAGCCCCGGCCGACAACATTCAGTACTTC.

The genes are TRBV5-4 and TRBJ1-1; 10 positions agree with TRBD1. Trimming removed 4 bases from V and 5 bases from J; junction bases left unmatched: 5. Germline assignment: CDR1 SGHNT and CDR2 YYREEE (reference sequence). This CDR3 contains 14 residues. The CDR3 region is CASSARDRGTEAFF. The CDR3 bases are TGTGCCAGCAGCGCGCGGGACAGGGGAACTGAAGCTTTCTTT.

The V and J genes are TRBV6-5 and TRBJ1-1; TRBD1 matches at 10 bases. There are 12 residues in the CDR3. Germline CDR1 MNHEY, CDR2 SVGAGI. After removal of 5 bases from V and 11 bases from J, the junction contained 5 bases not matched to a gene. The CDR3 DNA follows: TGTGCCAGCAGTCAGACAGGGGGCGACGCTTTCTTT. This codes for CASSQTGGDAFF.

The chain joins TRBV19 to TRBJ1-2; D gene unclear. The CDR3 runs to 15 residues. Germline-derived CDR1 and CDR2 are LNHDA and SQIVND (reference sequence). V was shortened by 1 base and J by 1 base, with 10 bases between the two germline ends. The CDR3 protein is CASSIGLSNNYGYTF. In DNA, the CDR3 is TGTGCCAGTAGTATAGGGCTCAGCAATAACTATGGCTACACCTTC.

This clone was counted once. The chain has TRBV18 and TRBJ1-2, with 9 bases aligning to TRBD1. Germline V CDR1 and CDR2: KGHSH, LQKENI. CDR3 length: 15 amino acids. V lost 3 bases to trimming and J lost 4 bases; unmatched junction nucleotides: 6. The CDR3 bases are TGTGCCAGCTCACCGACGGGACAGGGTCTCTATGGCTACACCTTC. Amino acid sequence: CASSPTGQGLYGYTF.

V and J are TRBV7-2 and TRBJ2-7; D is perhaps TRBD1 (6 bases). The CDR3 loop spans 15 amino acids. CDR1 and CDR2 from the germline V gene are SGHTA and FQGNSA. Trimming removed 5 bases at V and 7 bases at J, with 21 bases between. The CDR3 loop is CASSAPVGARKEQYF. CDR3 bases: TGTGCCAGCAGCGCCCCGGTGGGGGCGAGAAAAGAGCAGTACTTC.

The gene calls are TRBV9 and TRBJ2-3, with 10 bases identical to TRBD2. The CDR3 runs 16 residues. J gave up 4 bases and V 4 bases, and 9 bases lay outside the gene matches. CDR1 and CDR2 from the germline V gene are SGDLS and YYNGEE. The CDR3 region is CASSPSGSTPPDTQYF. CDR3 DNA sequence: TGTGCCAGCAGCCCTAGCGGGAGCACCCCCCCAGATACGCAGTATTTT.

The CDR3 sequence is CASSLEGVSYNEQFF. The CDR3 coding sequence is TGTGCCAGCAGTTTAGAGGGCGTCAGCTACAATGAGCAGTTCTTC. J is TRBJ2-1 and V is TRBV27; D is possibly TRBD2 (5 bases). Trimming stripped 2 bases from V and 3 bases from J, with 11 bases between. CDR3 size: 15 residues. Germline assignment: CDR1 MNHEY and CDR2 SMNVEV (reference sequence).

The chain carries TRBV6-6 and TRBJ2-1, with D perhaps matching TRBD2 (5 bases). This CDR3 spans 12 amino acids. Germline loops: CDR1 MNHNY, CDR2 SVGAGI (reference sequence). V was pared by 7 bases and J by 7 bases, with 11 bases between. The CDR3 here is CASKSSGNEQFF. DNA of the CDR3: TGTGCCAGCAAATCCTCGGGGAATGAGCAGTTCTTC.